This is a list of T cell receptor beta chains from one sample in a study of post-analysis software for immune sequencing data. TCRdb re-analysed the PCR reads in MiXCR, keeping a single row per CDR3 protein. This table has approximately 460,000 distinct CDR3 sequences, roughly 45% appearing once. The sequencing sample was made of blood. The receptors derive from a girl between 5 and 17 years old with multiple sclerosis. The CDR3 runs from the conserved cysteine through the conserved F or W. A D gene is named only where the DNA matches it firmly. Not all rows give a size; the values are once, few, many and, for expanded clones, a class.

TRBJ1-6 | NA | TRBV6-6 | 12 | NA | CASSYSTPPLHF | TGTGCCAGCAGTTACTCGACTCCACCCCTCCACTTT
TRBJ2-7 | NA | TRBV7-2 | 14 | NA | CASSLVQDSYKQYF | TGTGCCAGCAGCTTAGTCCAGGATTCCTACAAGCAGTACTTC
TRBJ2-7 | many | TRBV29-1 | 12 | NA | CSVESRSHEQYF | TGCAGCGTTGAAAGTAGGTCCCACGAGCAGTACTTC
TRBJ2-7 | many | TRBV6-1 | 18 | NA | CASSPQGPNPGETYEQYF | TGTGCCAGCAGCCCCCAGGGGCCCAACCCCGGAGAGACATACGAGCAGTACTTC
TRBJ2-5 | NA | TRBV29-1 | 13 | NA | CSVEVSRGETLYF | TGCAGCGTTGAAGTTTCCAGGGGAGAGACCCTGTACTTC
TRBJ2-7 | NA | TRBV20-1 | 13 | NA | CSGSGVRTYEQYF | TGCAGTGGGTCGGGGGTGAGAACCTACGAGCAGTACTTC
TRBJ2-3 | NA | TRBV20-1 | 13 | NA | CSAIGGSTDTQYF | TGCAGTGCTATCGGCGGGAGCACAGATACGCAGTATTTT
TRBJ2-1 | NA | TRBV6-4 | 16 | TRBD2 | CASSEGLAGGLGEQFF | TGTGCCAGCAGTGAAGGACTAGCGGGAGGCTTAGGTGAGCAGTTCTTC
TRBJ2-1 | once | TRBV20-1 | 13 | TRBD2 | CSAPSGRDNEQFF | TGCAGTGCTCCTAGCGGGAGGGACAATGAGCAGTTCTTC
TRBJ2-1 | NA | TRBV20-1 | 13 | NA | CSGRLSSYNEQFF | TGCAGTGGGCGCTTGAGCTCCTACAATGAGCAGTTCTTC
TRBJ2-7 | NA | TRBV10-3 | 11 | NA | CATRITYEQYF | TGTGCCACCCGAATAACCTACGAGCAGTACTTC
TRBJ2-7 | NA | TRBV7-2 | 17 | NA | CASSSTPYKGTTYEQYF | TGTGCCAGCAGCTCAACACCCTACAAAGGTACGACCTACGAGCAGTACTTC
TRBJ1-1 | NA | TRBV12-3/TRBV12-4 | 14 | NA | CASSRNYRVPEAFF | TGTGCCAGCAGTAGAAATTACAGGGTACCTGAAGCTTTCTTT
TRBJ1-4 | NA | TRBV7-6 | 15 | NA | CASSLERGLREKLFF | TGTGCCAGCAGCTTAGAACGGGGGTTACGTGAAAAACTGTTTTTT
TRBJ2-7 | NA | TRBV7-6 | 15 | TRBD2 | CASSLERGNTYEQYF | TGTGCCAGCAGCTTAGAGCGGGGGAATACCTACGAGCAGTACTTC
TRBJ2-7 | NA | TRBV10-3 | 12 | NA | CALADESYEQYF | TGTGCCTTGGCGGACGAGTCCTACGAGCAGTACTTC
TRBJ2-7 | NA | TRBV2 | 12 | TRBD2 | CASGLDTYEQYF | TGTGCCAGCGGACTAGATACCTACGAGCAGTACTTC
TRBJ2-3 | NA | TRBV7-2 | 15 | NA | CASSLQLVNTDTQYF | TGCGCCAGCAGCTTACAGCTAGTTAACACAGATACGCAGTATTTT
TRBJ2-1 | NA | TRBV20-1 | 14 | NA | CSARDPGQINEQFF | TGCAGTGCTAGAGATCCAGGGCAAATCAACGAGCAGTTCTTC
TRBJ1-2 | NA | TRBV5-1 | 14 | NA | CASSEGRTGGGYTF | TGCGCCAGCAGCGAGGGACGGACTGGGGGTGGCTACACCTTC
TRBJ1-6 | few | TRBV7-9 | 15 | NA | CASSLDRNYNSPLHF | TGTGCCAGCAGCTTAGATCGCAACTATAATTCACCCCTCCACTTT
TRBJ2-7 | few | TRBV25-1 | 12 | TRBD1 | CASNRGLYEQYF | TGTGCCAGCAATAGGGGGCTATACGAGCAGTACTTC
TRBJ2-1 | NA | TRBV18 | 14 | TRBD2 | CASSRREDLNEQFF | TGTGCCAGCTCCCGGCGGGAGGATCTAAATGAGCAGTTCTTC
TRBJ2-6 | NA | TRBV4-2 | 16 | NA | CASSQDRTSGANVLTF | TGTGCCAGCAGCCAAGATCGCACCTCTGGGGCCAACGTCCTGACTTTC
TRBJ2-1 | many | TRBV20-1 | 14 | NA | CSASPGNERDEQFF | TGCAGTGCTAGTCCCGGGAACGAAAGGGATGAGCAGTTCTTC
TRBJ2-3 | NA | TRBV12-5 | 15 | NA | CASAPTGLSTDTQYF | TGTGCTAGTGCCCCTACAGGGTTAAGCACAGATACGCAGTATTTT
TRBJ1-2 | NA | TRBV3-1 | 14 | NA | CASSQAADNYGYTF | TGTGCCAGCAGCCAAGCGGCCGACAACTATGGCTACACCTTC
TRBJ1-5 | NA | TRBV9 | 14 | NA | CASSVGWGNQPQHF | TGTGCCAGCAGCGTAGGATGGGGGAATCAGCCCCAGCATTTT
TRBJ2-3 | NA | TRBV4-1 | 17 | NA | CASSQDPNLDYADTQYF | TGCGCCAGCAGCCAAGACCCTAACCTTGACTACGCAGATACGCAGTATTTT
TRBJ1-2 | many | TRBV6-1 | 13 | NA | CASSERPNYGYTF | TGTGCCAGCAGTGAAAGACCTAACTATGGCTACACCTTC
TRBJ2-3 | few | TRBV6-5 | 14 | TRBD1 | CASRLTGLSDTQYF | TGTGCCAGCAGATTGACAGGGCTATCAGATACGCAGTATTTT
TRBJ2-7 | NA | TRBV5-1 | 15 | TRBD1 | CASSFEVQGANEQYF | TGCGCCAGCAGCTTTGAAGTACAGGGGGCTAACGAGCAGTACTTC
TRBJ2-5 | NA | TRBV28 | 14 | NA | CASSLGARVEAQYF | TGTGCCAGCAGTTTAGGGGCAAGGGTGGAGGCCCAGTACTTC
TRBJ2-7 | NA | TRBV15 | 16 | TRBD1 | CATSNRDREESYEQYF | TGTGCCACCAGCAACCGGGACAGGGAGGAGTCCTACGAGCAGTACTTC
TRBJ2-5 | many | TRBV27 | 14 | NA | CASSLSNSKETQYF | TGTGCCAGCAGTTTATCGAACAGCAAAGAGACCCAGTACTTC
TRBJ2-2 | NA | TRBV29-1 | 15 | NA | CSVEDGNVYIGELFF | TGCAGCGTTGAAGATGGGAACGTCTACATCGGGGAGCTGTTTTTT
TRBJ2-2 | once | TRBV24-1 | 13 | NA | CATKTEVTGELFF | TGTGCCACCAAGACAGAGGTCACCGGGGAGCTGTTTTTT
TRBJ1-5 | NA | TRBV6-2/TRBV6-3 | 13 | NA | CASSYGPRQPQHF | TGTGCCAGCAGTTACGGCCCCAGGCAGCCCCAGCATTTT
TRBJ1-1 | NA | TRBV5-1 | 14 | NA | CASSRDPGNTEAFF | TGCGCCAGCAGCCGGGACCCAGGCAACACTGAAGCTTTCTTT
TRBJ2-3 | NA | TRBV12-3/TRBV12-4 | 17 | TRBD2 | CASTGTSGSPSTDTQYF | TGTGCCAGCACCGGGACTAGCGGTTCTCCTAGCACAGATACGCAGTATTTT
TRBJ2-5 | NA | TRBV28 | 15 | NA | CASSLRTLFQETQYF | TGTGCCAGCAGTTTACGAACTCTCTTCCAAGAGACCCAGTACTTC
TRBJ2-1 | few | TRBV7-2 | 16 | TRBD2 | CASSLAAGVGYNEQFF | TGTGCCAGCAGCTTAGCAGCGGGAGTGGGGTACAATGAGCAGTTCTTC
TRBJ1-5 | NA | TRBV5-1 | 14 | TRBD1 | CASSPGQGLQPQHF | TGCGCCAGCAGCCCGGGACAGGGACTCCAGCCCCAGCATTTT
TRBJ2-3 | few | TRBV28 | 15 | NA | CASSPRRGATDTQYF | TGTGCCAGCAGTCCAAGAAGGGGGGCCACAGATACGCAGTATTTT
TRBJ2-7 | few | TRBV25-1 | 15 | NA | CASSESGFRSYEQYF | TGTGCCAGCAGTGAATCAGGGTTCCGCTCCTACGAGCAGTACTTC
TRBJ2-5 | NA | TRBV28 | 15 | TRBD2 | CASSTSGRGGETQYF | TGTGCCAGCAGCACTAGCGGGAGGGGGGGAGAGACCCAGTACTTC